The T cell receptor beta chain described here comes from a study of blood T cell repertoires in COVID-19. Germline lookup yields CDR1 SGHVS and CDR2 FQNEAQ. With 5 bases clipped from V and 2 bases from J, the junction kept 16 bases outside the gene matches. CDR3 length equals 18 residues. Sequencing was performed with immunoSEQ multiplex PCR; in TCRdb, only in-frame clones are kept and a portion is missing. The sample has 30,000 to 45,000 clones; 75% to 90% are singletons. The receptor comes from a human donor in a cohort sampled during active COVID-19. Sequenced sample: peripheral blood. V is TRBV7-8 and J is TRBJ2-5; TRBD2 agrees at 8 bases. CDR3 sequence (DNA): TGTGCCAGCAGCCCCAAATCCCGGAGTAGCGGGATACAAGAGACCCAGTACTTC. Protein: CASSPKSRSSGIQETQYF.